A selection of T cell receptor delta chains follows, all from one sample in a study of Vδ1+ human thymocytes. TCRdb re-identified clones in the multiplex PCR reads via CATT. Seen here are over 65,000 delta-chain clones, about 35% observed once, and the top ten hold over 0.2%. The sequenced sample was Vdelta1+ gamma-delta thymocytes from the thymus. The receptors here all came from a boy under two years old who had congenital heart surgery. Both conserved end residues are part of each CDR3. A D gene is named only where the DNA matches it firmly. Some rows have no size entry. The others give once, few or many, or a class for an expanded clone.

clone_size | j_call | d_call | v_call | cdr3_nt | cdr3_aa
few | TRDJ1 | TRDD3 | TRDV1 | TGTGCTCTTGGGGAACTAGAGCCACCTACTGGGGCCCACACCGATAAACTCATCTTT | CALGELEPPTGAHTDKLIF
- | TRDJ1 | TRDD2 | TRDV1 | TGTGCTCTTGGGGAAATCAGCCTTCCTCCGCTCCCCACCGATAAACTCATCTTT | CALGEISLPPLPTDKLIF
- | TRDJ1 | - | TRDV1 | TGTGCTCTTGGGGGCCTTCTGGGTGATACCGGGTACACCGATAAACTCATCTTT | CALGGLLGDTGYTDKLIF
few | TRDJ1 | TRDD3 | TRDV1 | TGTGCTCTTGGGGCCGCCCTCCTAAGCCTTGGGGGATATAGGGCCGATAAACTCATCTTT | CALGAALLSLGGYRADKLIF
few | TRDJ1 | - | TRDV1 | TGTGCTCTTGGGGAGCCTGCCTGTGATAAACTCATCTTT | CALGEPACDKLIF
few | TRDJ1 | - | TRDV1 | TGTGCTCTTGGGGAACTACGGATGCTCCGAGAATTTACTGGCGATAAACTCATCTTT | CALGELRMLREFTGDKLIF
- | TRDJ1 | - | TRDV1 | TGCGCTCTTGGGGAAGTTGTAGAGCGGAGCGATAAACTCATCTTT | CALGEVVERSDKLIF
- | TRDJ1 | TRDD3 | TRDV1 | TGTGCTCTTGGGGAACGGGCGAACCTCCAGTACTGGGGATCGACCGATAAACTCATCTTT | CALGERANLQYWGSTDKLIF
- | TRDJ1 | - | TRDV1 | TGTGCTCTTGGGTCGCGGCCGGGAATGTACACCGATAAACTCATCTTT | CALGSRPGMYTDKLIF
few | TRDJ1 | - | TRDV1 | - | CALGELSFGSGTDKLIF
- | TRDJ1 | - | TRDV1 | TGTGCTCTTGGGGAAGACCGCGGAAAACTCATCTTT | CALGEDRGKLIF
few | TRDJ1 | TRDD3 | TRDV1 | TGTGCTCTCGGGTCTTTCATCTGGGGGATACGCGCCGATAAACTCATCTTT | CALGSFIWGIRADKLIF
- | TRDJ1 | TRDD3 | TRDV1 | TGTGCTCGTGGGGAACGCCCAGCTAAGCGTCCTGGGGGACACGATGTCACCGATAAACTCATCTTT | CARGERPAKRPGGHDVTDKLIF
- | TRDJ1 | TRDD3 | TRDV1 | TGTGCTCTTGGGGAATGCTGGGGGACGCCCCGACGAACCGATAAACTCATCTTT | CALGECWGTPRRTDKLIF
- | TRDJ1 | - | TRDV1 | TGTGCTCTTGGGGAACCCCCTCGATGGGCTTCTCAAAAAGGGCCCGATAAACTCATCTTT | CALGEPPRWASQKGPDKLIF
- | TRDJ1 | TRDD3 | TRDV1 | TGTGCTCTTGGGAAACCAGATACTGGGGGATACGGTAAACTCATCTTT | CALGKPDTGGYGKLIF
- | TRDJ1 | TRDD3 | TRDV1 | TGTGCTCAAAGGCCATCTTCGGGAGGTGGGGGATTCTACACCGATAAACTCATCTTT | CAQRPSSGGGGFYTDKLIF
- | TRDJ1 | TRDD3 | TRDV1 | TGTGCTCTTGGGGAGCTGGGGGATGATACCGATAAACTCATCTTT | CALGELGDDTDKLIF
few | TRDJ1 | TRDD3 | TRDV1 | TGTGCTCTTGCGCACCTCCCCAAGAGATGGGGGATAAATAACACCGATAAACTCATCTTT | CALAHLPKRWGINNTDKLIF
- | TRDJ1 | TRDD3 | TRDV1 | TGTGCTCTTGGGGAGCTCGAAGCTTTCCCCAGCGGTACTGGGGGAAAACTCATCTTT | CALGELEAFPSGTGGKLIF